This T cell receptor beta chain was retrieved from a study of shared clonotypes between healthy human individuals. Findings of the study overall: On the whole, naive subsets had larger estimated richness than memory subsets had.

Only CD45RO-negative cells positively selected for CCR7 counted as naive CD8 cells, so terminally differentiated effector memory CD45RA+ cells were excluded. Trimming removed 3 bases from V and 5 bases from J, with 9 bases in between. CDR1 is MDHEN, CDR2 SYDVKM, per germline. The CDR3 contains 13 residues. The repertoire was sequenced with immunoSEQ multiplex PCR; TCRdb's copy has only in-frame clones and lacks some. The table has millions of clones, just over 90% seen once; the top ten hold about 1.5%. To note about this clone: The target antigen is unknown.

Sequencing was done on a sample of naive CD8+ T cells from PBMCs. This clonotype was sampled from a man between 18 and 35 years old in good health. Some clones in this sample may be carry-over from other donors' samples. V is TRBV28 and J is TRBJ2-3, with unresolved D. CDR3 DNA: TGTGCCAGCAGTTTCCCTGCCCGAGATACGCAGTATTTT. Translated: CASSFPARDTQYF.